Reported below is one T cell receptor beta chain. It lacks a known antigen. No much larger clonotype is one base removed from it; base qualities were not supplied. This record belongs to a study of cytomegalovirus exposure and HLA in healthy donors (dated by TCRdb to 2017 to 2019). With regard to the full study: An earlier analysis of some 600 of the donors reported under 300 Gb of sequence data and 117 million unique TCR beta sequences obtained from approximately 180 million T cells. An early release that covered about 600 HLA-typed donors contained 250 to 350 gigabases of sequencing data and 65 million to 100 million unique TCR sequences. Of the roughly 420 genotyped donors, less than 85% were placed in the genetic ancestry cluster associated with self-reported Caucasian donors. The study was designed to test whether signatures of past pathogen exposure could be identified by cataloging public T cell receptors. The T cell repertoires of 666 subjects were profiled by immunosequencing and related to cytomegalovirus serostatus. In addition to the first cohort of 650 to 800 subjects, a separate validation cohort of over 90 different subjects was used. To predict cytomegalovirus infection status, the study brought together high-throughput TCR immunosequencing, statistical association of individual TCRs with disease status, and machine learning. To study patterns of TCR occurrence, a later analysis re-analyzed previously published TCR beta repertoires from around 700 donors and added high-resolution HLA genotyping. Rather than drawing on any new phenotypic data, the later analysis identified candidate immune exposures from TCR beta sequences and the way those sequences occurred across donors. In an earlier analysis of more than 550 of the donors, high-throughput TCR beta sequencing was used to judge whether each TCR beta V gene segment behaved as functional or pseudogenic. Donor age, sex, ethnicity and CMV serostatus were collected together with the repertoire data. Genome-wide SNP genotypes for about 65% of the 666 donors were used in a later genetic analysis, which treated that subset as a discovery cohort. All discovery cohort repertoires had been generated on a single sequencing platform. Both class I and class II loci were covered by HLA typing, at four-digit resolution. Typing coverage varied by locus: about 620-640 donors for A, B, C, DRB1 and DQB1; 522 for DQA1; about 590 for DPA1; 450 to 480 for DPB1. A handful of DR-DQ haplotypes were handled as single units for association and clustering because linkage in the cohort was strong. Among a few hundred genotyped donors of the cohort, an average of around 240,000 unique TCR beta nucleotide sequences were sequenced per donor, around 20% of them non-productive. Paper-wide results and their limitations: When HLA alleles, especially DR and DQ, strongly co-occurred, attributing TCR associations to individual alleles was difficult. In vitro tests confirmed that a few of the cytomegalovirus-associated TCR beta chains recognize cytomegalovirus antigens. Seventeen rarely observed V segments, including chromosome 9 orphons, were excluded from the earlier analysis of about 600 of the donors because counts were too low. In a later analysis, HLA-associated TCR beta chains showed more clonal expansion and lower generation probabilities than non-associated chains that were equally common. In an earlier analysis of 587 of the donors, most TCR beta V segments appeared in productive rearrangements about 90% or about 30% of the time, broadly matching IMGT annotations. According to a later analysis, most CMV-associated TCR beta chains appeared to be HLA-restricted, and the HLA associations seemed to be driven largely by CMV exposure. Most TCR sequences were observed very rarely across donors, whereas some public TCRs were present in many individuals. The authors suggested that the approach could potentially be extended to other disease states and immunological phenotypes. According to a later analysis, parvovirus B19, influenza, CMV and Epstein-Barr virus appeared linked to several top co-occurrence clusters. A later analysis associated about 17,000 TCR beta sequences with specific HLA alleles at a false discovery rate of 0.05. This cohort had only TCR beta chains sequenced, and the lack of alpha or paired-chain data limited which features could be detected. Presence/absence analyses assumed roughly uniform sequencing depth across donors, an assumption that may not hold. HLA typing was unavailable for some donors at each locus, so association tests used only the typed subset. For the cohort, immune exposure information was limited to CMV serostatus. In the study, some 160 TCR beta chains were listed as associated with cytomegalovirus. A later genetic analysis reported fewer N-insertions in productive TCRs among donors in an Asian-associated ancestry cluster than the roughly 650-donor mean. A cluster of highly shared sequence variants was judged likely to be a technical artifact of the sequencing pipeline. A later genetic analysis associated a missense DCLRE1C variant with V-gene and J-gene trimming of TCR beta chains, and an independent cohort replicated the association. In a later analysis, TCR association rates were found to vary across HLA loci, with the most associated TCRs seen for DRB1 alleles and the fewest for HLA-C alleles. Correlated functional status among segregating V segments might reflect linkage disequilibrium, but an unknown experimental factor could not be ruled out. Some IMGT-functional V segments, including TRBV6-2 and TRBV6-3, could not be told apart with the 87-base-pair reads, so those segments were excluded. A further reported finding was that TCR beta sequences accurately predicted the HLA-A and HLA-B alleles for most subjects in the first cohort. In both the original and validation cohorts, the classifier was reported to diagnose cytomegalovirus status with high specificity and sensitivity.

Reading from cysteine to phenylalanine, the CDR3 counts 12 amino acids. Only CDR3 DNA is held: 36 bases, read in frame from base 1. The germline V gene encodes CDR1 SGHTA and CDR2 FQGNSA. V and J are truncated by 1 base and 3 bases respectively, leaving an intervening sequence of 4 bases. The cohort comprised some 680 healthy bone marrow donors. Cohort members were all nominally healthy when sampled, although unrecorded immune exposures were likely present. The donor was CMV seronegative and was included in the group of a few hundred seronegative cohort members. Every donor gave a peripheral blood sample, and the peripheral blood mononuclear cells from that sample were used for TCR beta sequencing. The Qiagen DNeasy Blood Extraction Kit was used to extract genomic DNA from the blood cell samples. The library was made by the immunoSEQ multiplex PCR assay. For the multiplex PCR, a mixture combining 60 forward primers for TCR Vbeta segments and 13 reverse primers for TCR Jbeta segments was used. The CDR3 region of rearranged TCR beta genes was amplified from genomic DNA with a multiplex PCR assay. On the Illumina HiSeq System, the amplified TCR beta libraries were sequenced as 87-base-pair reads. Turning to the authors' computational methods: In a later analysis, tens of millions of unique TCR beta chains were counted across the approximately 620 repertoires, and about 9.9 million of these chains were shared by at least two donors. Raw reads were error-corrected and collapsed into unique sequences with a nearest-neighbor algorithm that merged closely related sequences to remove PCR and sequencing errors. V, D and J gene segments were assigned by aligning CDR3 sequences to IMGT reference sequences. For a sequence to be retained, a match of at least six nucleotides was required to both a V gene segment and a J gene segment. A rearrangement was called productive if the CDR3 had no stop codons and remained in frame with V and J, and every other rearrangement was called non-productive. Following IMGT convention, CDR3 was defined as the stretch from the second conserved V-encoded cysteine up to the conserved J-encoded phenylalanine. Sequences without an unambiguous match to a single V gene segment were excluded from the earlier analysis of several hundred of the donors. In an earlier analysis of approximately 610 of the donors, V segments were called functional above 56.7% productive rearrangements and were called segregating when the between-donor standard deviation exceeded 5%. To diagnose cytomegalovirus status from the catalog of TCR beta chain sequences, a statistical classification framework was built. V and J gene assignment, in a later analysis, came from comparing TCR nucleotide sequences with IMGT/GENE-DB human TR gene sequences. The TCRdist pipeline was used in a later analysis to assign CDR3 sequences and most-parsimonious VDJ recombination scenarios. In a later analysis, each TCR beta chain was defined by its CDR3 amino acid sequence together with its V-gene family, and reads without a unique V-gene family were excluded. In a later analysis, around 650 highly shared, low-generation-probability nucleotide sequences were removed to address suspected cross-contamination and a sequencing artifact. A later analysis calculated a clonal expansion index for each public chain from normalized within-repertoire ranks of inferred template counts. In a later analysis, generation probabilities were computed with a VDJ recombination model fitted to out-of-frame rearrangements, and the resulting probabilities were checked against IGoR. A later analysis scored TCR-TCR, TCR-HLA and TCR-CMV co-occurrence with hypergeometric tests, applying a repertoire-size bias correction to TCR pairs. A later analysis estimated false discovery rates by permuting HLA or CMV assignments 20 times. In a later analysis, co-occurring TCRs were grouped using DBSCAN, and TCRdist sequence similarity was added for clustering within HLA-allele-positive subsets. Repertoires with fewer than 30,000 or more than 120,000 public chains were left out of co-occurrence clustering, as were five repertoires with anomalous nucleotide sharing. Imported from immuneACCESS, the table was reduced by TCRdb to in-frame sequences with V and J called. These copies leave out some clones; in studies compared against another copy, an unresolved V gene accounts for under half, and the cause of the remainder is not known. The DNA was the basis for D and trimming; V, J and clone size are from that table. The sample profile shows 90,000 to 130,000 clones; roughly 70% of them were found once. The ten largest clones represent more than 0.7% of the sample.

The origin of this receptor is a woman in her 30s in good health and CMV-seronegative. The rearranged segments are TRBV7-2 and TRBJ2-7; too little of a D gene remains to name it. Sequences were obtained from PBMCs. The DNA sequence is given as TGTGCCAGCAGCTTAGTTCTCTACGAGCAGTACTTC. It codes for CASSLVLYEQYF.